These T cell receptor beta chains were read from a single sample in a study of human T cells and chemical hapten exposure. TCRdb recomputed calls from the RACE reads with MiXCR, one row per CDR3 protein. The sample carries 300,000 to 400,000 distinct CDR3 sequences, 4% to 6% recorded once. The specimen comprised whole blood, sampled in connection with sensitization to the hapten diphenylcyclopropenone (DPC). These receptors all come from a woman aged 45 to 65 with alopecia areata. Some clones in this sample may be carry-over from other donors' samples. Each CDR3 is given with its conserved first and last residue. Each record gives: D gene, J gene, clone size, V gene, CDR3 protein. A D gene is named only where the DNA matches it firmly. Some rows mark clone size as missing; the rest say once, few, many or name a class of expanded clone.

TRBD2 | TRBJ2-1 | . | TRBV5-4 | CASRPTSGGIGEQFF
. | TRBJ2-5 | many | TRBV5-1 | CASRGGQPQETQYF
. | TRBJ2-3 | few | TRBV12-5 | CASGLDRAISTQYF
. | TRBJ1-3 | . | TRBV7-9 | CASSRRDAGNTIYF
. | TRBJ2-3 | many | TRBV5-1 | CASSSRMGTQYF
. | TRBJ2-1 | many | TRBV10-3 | CAISEVRQVDNEQFF
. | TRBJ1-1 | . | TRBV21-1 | CASRRGQVNTEAFF
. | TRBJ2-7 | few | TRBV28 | CASSLWGEPPYEQYF
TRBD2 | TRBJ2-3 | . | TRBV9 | CASSVEAGGPTDTQYF
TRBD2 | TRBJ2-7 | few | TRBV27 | CASSPLGSGGYEQYF
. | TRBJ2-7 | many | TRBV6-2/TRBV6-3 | CASNLGGQTYEQYF
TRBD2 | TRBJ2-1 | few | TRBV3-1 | CASRPPAGGRNEQFF
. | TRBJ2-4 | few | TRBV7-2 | CASSLATTGLRYF
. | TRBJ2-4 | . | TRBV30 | CAWSPGIHIQYF
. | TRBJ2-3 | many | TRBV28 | CASSPSGEDTQYF
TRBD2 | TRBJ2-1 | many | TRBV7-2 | CAIFGGAGNNEQFF
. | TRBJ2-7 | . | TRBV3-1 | CASSPPRSPSYEQYF
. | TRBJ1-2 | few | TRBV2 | CASRSDSAYGYTF
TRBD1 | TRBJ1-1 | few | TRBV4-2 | CASSQDNDRETEAFF
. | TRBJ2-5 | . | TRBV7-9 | CASSLEVTRYQETQYF
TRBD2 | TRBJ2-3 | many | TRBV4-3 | CASSQDAAVAGPTGTQYF
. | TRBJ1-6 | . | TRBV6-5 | CASTPRGGNSPLHF
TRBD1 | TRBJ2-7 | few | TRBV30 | CACQPGTDNEQYF
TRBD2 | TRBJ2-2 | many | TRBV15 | CATSTDLAAGELFF
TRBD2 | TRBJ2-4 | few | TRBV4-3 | CASSQERAGGPWAKNIQYF
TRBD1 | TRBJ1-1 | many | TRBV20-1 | CSASTPPTGSNTEAFF
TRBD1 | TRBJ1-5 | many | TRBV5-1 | CASSFGQGIQPQHF
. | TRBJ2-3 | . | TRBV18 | CASSLGTPITDTQYF
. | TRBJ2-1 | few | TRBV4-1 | CASSQSPGGRGDEQFF
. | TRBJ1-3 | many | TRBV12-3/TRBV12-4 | CASSLRQLLSSGNTIYF
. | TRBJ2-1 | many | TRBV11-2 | CASSLGFGRSGEQFF
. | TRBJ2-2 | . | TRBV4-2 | CASSQTTQGRYGELFF
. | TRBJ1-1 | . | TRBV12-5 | CASGLPSTEAFF
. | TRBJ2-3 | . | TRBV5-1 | CVQQAGQSGTDTQYF
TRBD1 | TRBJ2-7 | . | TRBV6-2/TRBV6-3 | CASSSGTGTSYEQYF
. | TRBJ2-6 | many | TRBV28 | CASSLYASGANVLTF
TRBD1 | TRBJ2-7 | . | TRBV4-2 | CASSQERGRDRVEQYF
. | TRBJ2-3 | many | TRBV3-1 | CASSQDIGGQDTQYF
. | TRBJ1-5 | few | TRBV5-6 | CASSLVGVNQPQHF
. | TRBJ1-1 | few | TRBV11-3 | CASSWGHSNTEAFF
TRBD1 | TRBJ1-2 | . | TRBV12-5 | CASGLVPYQGEEGYTF
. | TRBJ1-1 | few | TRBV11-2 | CASSHQQGAAFF
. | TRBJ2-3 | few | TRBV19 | CATGGEALVNTQYF
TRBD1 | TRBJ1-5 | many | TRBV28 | CASRQDRAWQPQHF
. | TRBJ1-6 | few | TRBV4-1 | CASSQLGQVNSPLHF
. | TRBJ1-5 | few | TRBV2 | CASEGGAGRQPQHF
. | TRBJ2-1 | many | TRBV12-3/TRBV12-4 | CASSLGKINEQFF
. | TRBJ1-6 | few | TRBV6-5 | CASSTGPFADNSPLHF
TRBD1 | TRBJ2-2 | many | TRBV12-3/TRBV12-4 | CASSPGQLKRELFF
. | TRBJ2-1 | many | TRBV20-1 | CSASLLYNEQFF